The sequence of this T cell receptor (beta chain) was determined in a study of shared clonotypes between healthy human individuals. Several immunoSEQ plates received, in even portions, the genomic DNA of each subset. Sequencing used immunoSEQ multiplex PCR; TCRdb keeps in-frame clones, though not all of them. The table has some 500,000 clones, 95% to 97% seen once. On this clone: Its antigen is not identified.

Study findings and constraints: All-four-donor shared clonotypes had higher generation probabilities than non-shared clonotypes did.

The trim removed 6 bases at V and 2 bases at J, leaving 6 bases unmatched. This CDR3 region has 15 residues. Per the germline V gene, CDR1 is LNHDA and CDR2 is SQIVND (reference sequence). The specimen was naive CD4+ T cells sorted from blood. Specified subset: CD45RA+ positively selected. This clonotype was sampled from a young woman in good health. The V call is TRBV19, the J call TRBJ2-1; 8 bases agree with TRBD2. The DNA for the CDR3 is TGTGCCAGTAGGGGAGCGGGAGAGGCCTACAATGAGCAGTTCTTC. Its protein is CASRGAGEAYNEQFF.